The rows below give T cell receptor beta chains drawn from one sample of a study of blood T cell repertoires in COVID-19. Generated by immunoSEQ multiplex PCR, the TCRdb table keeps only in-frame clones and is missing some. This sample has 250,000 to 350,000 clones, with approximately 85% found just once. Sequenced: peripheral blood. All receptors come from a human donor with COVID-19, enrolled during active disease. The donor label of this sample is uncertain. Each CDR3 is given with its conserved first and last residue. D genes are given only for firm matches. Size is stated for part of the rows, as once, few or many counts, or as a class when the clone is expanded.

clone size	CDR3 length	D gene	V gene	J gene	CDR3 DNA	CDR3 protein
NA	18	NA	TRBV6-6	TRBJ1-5	TGTGCCAGCAGTCCTATGATAGCGGGACCTTATAGCAATCAGCCCCAGCATTTT	CASSPMIAGPYSNQPQHF
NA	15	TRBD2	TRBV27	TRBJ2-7	TGTGCCAGCAGTTCCGGACTAGCGGGACCCCACGAGCAGTACTTC	CASSSGLAGPHEQYF
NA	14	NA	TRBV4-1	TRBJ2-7	TGCGCCAGCCGCGAGCGGCTTAGCTCCTACGAGCAGTACTTC	CASRERLSSYEQYF
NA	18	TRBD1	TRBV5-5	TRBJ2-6	TGTGCCAGCACCAAGGAGGGACAGGGGAGATCTGGGGCCAACGTCCTGACTTTC	CASTKEGQGRSGANVLTF
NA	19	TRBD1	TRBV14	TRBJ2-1	TGTGCCAGCAGCCAAGGTGGGACGTGGGGGACAGGGGTTGGCAATGAGCAGTTCTTC	CASSQGGTWGTGVGNEQFF
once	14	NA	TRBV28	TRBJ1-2	TGTGCCAGCACCACACCCCGACAGAACTATGGCTACACCTTC	CASTTPRQNYGYTF
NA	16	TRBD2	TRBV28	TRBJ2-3	TGTGCCAGCAGTTTTGGCGGGAGGGAGATCGCAGATACGCAGTATTTT	CASSFGGREIADTQYF
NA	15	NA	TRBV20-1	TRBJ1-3	TGCAGTGCTAGTAGAGAGAGTTACTCTGGAAACACCATATATTTT	CSASRESYSGNTIYF
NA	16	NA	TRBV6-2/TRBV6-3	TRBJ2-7	TGTGCCAGCAGTTACCGGAGGGGGCCAGGGGACTACGAGCAGTACTTC	CASSYRRGPGDYEQYF
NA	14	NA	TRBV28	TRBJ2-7	TGTGCCAGCAGCGGGGTACAACTACCCTACGAGCAGTACTTC	CASSGVQLPYEQYF
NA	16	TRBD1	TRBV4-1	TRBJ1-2	TGCGCCAGCAGCCAAAGAGGCGGGACAGGGCCCTATGGCTACACCTTC	CASSQRGGTGPYGYTF
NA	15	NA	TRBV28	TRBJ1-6	TGTGCCAGCCTCCCCCGGGGTGTTTATAATTCACCCCTCCACTTT	CASLPRGVYNSPLHF
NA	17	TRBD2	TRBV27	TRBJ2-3	TGTGCCAGCAGTTCCCTTCGGACTAGCGGGAGATGGGATACGCAGTATTTT	CASSSLRTSGRWDTQYF
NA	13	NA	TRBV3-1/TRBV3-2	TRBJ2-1	TGTGCCAGCAGCCTAACAGATTTCAATGAGCAGTTCTTC	CASSLTDFNEQFF
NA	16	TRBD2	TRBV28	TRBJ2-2	TGTGCCAGCAGTTTTGAATTGGGACTAGCGACCGGGGAGCTGTTTTTT	CASSFELGLATGELFF
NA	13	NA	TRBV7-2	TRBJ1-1	TGTGCCAGCAGGCCGAGACAGAACACTGAAGCTTTCTTT	CASRPRQNTEAFF
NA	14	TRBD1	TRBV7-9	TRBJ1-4	TGTGCCAGCAGCCCCAGACAGGGGAATGAAAAACTGTTTTTT	CASSPRQGNEKLFF
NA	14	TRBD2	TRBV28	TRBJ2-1	TGTGCCAGCATAGATAGCGGGAAATTGGGTGAGCAGTTCTTC	CASIDSGKLGEQFF
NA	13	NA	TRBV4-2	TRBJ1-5	TGTGCCAGCAGCCAAGAGCGGTTTCAGCCCCAGCATTTT	CASSQERFQPQHF
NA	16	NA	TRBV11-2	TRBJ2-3	TGTGCCAGCAGCTTAGAAGCGGATATTTACACAGATACGCAGTATTTT	CASSLEADIYTDTQYF
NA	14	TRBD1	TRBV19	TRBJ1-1	TGTGCCAGTAGCACGGGACAGTACAACACTGAAGCTTTCTTT	CASSTGQYNTEAFF
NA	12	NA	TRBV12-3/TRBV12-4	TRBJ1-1	TGTGCCAGCAGTCAGGGGCTTACTGAAGCTTTCTTT	CASSQGLTEAFF
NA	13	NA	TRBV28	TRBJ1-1	TGTGCCAGCAGCCCCAACCCGGGTACTGAAGCTTTCTTT	CASSPNPGTEAFF
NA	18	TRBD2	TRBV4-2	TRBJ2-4	TGTGCCAGCAGCTCCATACCTAGCGGGCTGGAAGCCAAAAACATTCAGTACTTC	CASSSIPSGLEAKNIQYF
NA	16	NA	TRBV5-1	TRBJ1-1	TGCGCCAGCAGCCTCGGCGGGGGCGCGTGGGGCACTGAAGCTTTCTTT	CASSLGGGAWGTEAFF
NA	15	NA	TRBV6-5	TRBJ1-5	TGTGCCAGCAACCCCCGTGGGGGCGAGGCCGGGCCCCAGCATTTT	CASNPRGGEAGPQHF
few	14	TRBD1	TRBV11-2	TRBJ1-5	TGTGCCAGCAGCGTGGACAGGGATATTCAGCCCCAGCATTTT	CASSVDRDIQPQHF
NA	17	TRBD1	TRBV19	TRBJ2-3	TGTGCCAGTAGACCTCCACCCGGGACAGGCCGCACAGATACGCAGTATTTT	CASRPPPGTGRTDTQYF
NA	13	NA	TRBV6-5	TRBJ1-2	TGTGCCAGCAGACCTAATGACCACGGAACAGTCCTCTTC	CASRPNDHGTVLF
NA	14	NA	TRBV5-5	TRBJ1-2	TGTGCCAGCAGCCAGGGTACAGGGCACTATGGCTACACCTTC	CASSQGTGHYGYTF
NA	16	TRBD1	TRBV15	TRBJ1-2	TGTGCCACCAGCAGGGGACAGGGAGGGGCTAACTATGGCTACACCTTC	CATSRGQGGANYGYTF
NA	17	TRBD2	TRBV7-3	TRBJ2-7	TGTGCCAGCAGCTTATCTGCGGCTAGCGGAGGCTTCTACGAGCAGTACTTC	CASSLSAASGGFYEQYF
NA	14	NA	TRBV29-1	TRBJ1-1	TGCAGCGTTGAATTCCGACTGATGAACACTGAAGCTTTCTTT	CSVEFRLMNTEAFF
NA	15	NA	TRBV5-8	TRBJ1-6	TGTGCCAGCAGCGTAGGCGGGACGTTCAATTCACCCCTCCACTTT	CASSVGGTFNSPLHF
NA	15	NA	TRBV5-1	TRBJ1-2	TGCGCCAGCAGCTTGGGTCAGGCCCAAAGTGAGGGCTACACCTTC	CASSLGQAQSEGYTF
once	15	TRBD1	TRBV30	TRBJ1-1	TGTGCCTGGAGTTCCCGGGACAGAGGAACCACTGAAGCTTTCTTT	CAWSSRDRGTTEAFF
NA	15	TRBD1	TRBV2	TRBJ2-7	TGTGCCAGCAGTGTTTTCCGGACAGGGGGCGACGAGCAGTACTTC	CASSVFRTGGDEQYF
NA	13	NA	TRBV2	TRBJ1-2	TGTGCCAGCAGGATACTAACAGGGTCCGGCTACACCTTC	CASRILTGSGYTF
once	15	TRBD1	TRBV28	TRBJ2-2	TGTGCCAGCATGATTCCGACAGGGCGAACCGGGGAGCTGTTTTTT	CASMIPTGRTGELFF